This T cell receptor beta chain came from a study of CD8 T cells in ankylosing spondylitis. Study-level points and caveats: Disease-linked clones were reportedly significantly enriched in matched ankylosing spondylitis synovial fluid. A TCR beta motif of roughly eight highly homologous variants seemed to mark ankylosing spondylitis blood. Earlier literature documents some of the motif variants in reactive arthritis synovial fluid and blood.

Trimming left V 0 bases short and J 14 bases short, with 18 bases between. CDR1 is SGHDT and CDR2 is YYEEEE in the germline V gene. The CDR3 length is 14 residues. A quantitative 5'-RACE method, one with molecular barcodes, was used to make TCR beta libraries. MiXCR, run by TCRdb on the 5' RACE reads, gives a single entry per CDR3 protein. The sample shows 300,000 to 400,000 distinct CDR3 sequences, more than 9% of them seen only once. This clonotype came up many times. Its specificity is unknown. This TCR was sampled from a female donor with ankylosing spondylitis or in good health (not recorded which). The specimen sequenced was blood, either unsorted or a sorted T cell fraction (not recorded which). The chain combines TRBV5-6 with TRBJ2-1; D possibly corresponds to TRBD2 (7 bases). This chain's CDR3 is CASSLGAGTPIKFF. CDR3 sequence (DNA): TGTGCCAGCAGCTTGGGAGCGGGGACACCGATAAAGTTCTTC.